The 25 T cell receptor beta chains below were found in one sample sequenced in a study of blood T cell repertoires in COVID-19. Data came from immunoSEQ multiplex PCR; TCRdb stores just in-frame clones and leaves some out. The data contain hundreds of thousands of clones, around 85% of them seen just once; the ten biggest clones take up approximately 8%. Sequencing was carried out using PBMCs or T cells enriched from blood (not recorded which). Every receptor here comes from a woman aged 55 to 70 who had recovered from COVID-19.

The chain links TRBV7-2 to TRBJ2-2; 9 bases map to TRBD1. CDR3 length equals 16 residues. V lost 3 bases, J lost 4 bases, and 6 bases stayed unmatched. Germline loops: CDR1 SGHTA, CDR2 FQGNSA. The CDR3 protein is CASSLTGTGPTGELFF. CDR3 coding DNA: TGTGCCAGCAGCTTGACCGGGACAGGGCCCACCGGGGAGCTGTTTTTT.

The V and J genes are TRBV2 and TRBJ2-7; D remains unclear. The V end lost 7 bases, the J end lost 2 bases, and 12 bases lay between the germline ends. Germline CDR1 and CDR2: SNHLY and FYNNEI. This CDR3 has 13 amino acids. This CDR3 reads CASKLDFTYEQYV. The CDR3 DNA follows: TGTGCCAGCAAGCTTGACTTCACCTACGAGCAGTACGTC.

J is TRBJ1-1 and V is TRBV5-1; D may be TRBD1 (6 bases). Looked up from germline, CDR1 is SGHRS and CDR2 is YFSETQ. This CDR3 region has 15 residues. The V and J ends lost 3 bases and 1 base respectively, with 13 bases between them. CDR3 amino acids: CASSSGTPTNTEAFF. In nucleotides, the CDR3 is TGCGCCAGCAGCTCCGGGACACCTACGAACACTGAAGCTTTCTTT.

The chain has TRBV5-1 and TRBJ1-3; no firm D call. From germline, CDR1 is SGHRS and CDR2 YFSETQ. The V and J ends lost 4 bases and 0 bases respectively, with 11 bases between them. The CDR3 length is 15 residues. CDR3 amino acids: CASSPAGSSGNTIYF. CDR3 in DNA: TGCGCCAGCAGCCCTGCGGGCTCCTCTGGAAACACCATATATTTT.

This clone was recorded only once. The CDR3 spells CASSLEGGPQYF. The DNA for the CDR3 is TGTGCCAGCAGCTTAGAGGGGGGACCGCAGTATTTT. The chain is built from TRBV11-2 and TRBJ2-3; D is perhaps TRBD2 (6 bases). The CDR3 loop spans 12 amino acids. In germline, CDR1 is SGHAT, CDR2 FQNNGV. Trimming stripped 0 bases from V and 10 bases from J, with 8 bases between.

The chain recombines TRBV9 with TRBJ2-3; TRBD2 aligns across 7 bases. V was clipped by 8 bases and J by 3 bases; unmatched bases: 18. There are 17 residues in the CDR3. The germline CDR1 and CDR2 sequences are SGDLS and YYNGEE. The CDR3 is CASNARGRPGGTDTQYF. CDR3 in DNA: TGTGCCAGTAACGCCCGAGGACGACCGGGGGGTACAGATACGCAGTATTTT.

The chain combines TRBV2 with TRBJ2-7; D may be TRBD1 (5 bases). V was clipped by 4 bases and J by 3 bases, with 7 bases between them. The germline V gene encodes CDR1 SNHLY and CDR2 FYNNEI. The CDR3 totals 12 residues. The CDR3 DNA reads as TGTGCCAGCAGTGTTAGGGGCTACGAGCAGTACGTC. It translates to CASSVRGYEQYV.

The chain is built from TRBV5-1 and TRBJ2-5; no definite D call. CDR1 and CDR2 from the germline V gene are SGHRS and YFSETQ. The CDR3 is 15 residues long. V lost 0 bases to trimming and J lost 5 bases, with 14 bases between them. The CDR3 region is CASSLELDPGETQYF. In DNA form, the CDR3 reads TGCGCCAGCAGCTTGGAGTTAGATCCCGGGGAGACCCAGTACTTC.

The V call is TRBV2, the J call TRBJ2-1; TRBD2 matches 9 bases. From germline, CDR1 is SNHLY and CDR2 FYNNEI. The CDR3 runs 13 residues. Trimming took 2 bases from V and 10 from J; bases not matched to a gene: 3. The chain's CDR3 is CASSELAGREQFF. The CDR3 nucleotides read TGTGCCAGCAGTGAACTAGCGGGGAGGGAGCAGTTCTTC.

The V and J genes are TRBV5-1 and TRBJ2-1, with 10 bases that match TRBD1. The trim removed 0 bases at V and 6 bases at J, leaving 3 bases unmatched. Germline assignment: CDR1 SGHRS and CDR2 YFSETQ. The CDR3 length is 15 residues. In nucleotides, the CDR3 is TGCGCCAGCAGCTTGGGGGACAGGGGAGCCAATGAGCAGTTCTTC. It specifies CASSLGDRGANEQFF. The whole variable domain, remainder taken from reference TRBV5-1 and TRBJ2-1, is KAGVTQTPRYLIKTRGQQVTLSCSPISGHRSVSWYQQTPGQGLQFLFEYFSETQRNKGNFPGRFSGRQFSNSRSEMNVSTLELGDSALYLCASSLGDRGANEQFFGPGTRLTVL.

The chain employs TRBV19 and TRBJ1-2; D gene unclear. The CDR3 covers 12 residues. Between the trimmed V and J ends, which lost 4 bases and 4 bases, there was a span of 7 bases. CDR1 and CDR2 from the germline V gene are LNHDA and SQIVND (reference sequence). The DNA for the CDR3 is TGTGCCAGTAGTAGGGCAGCCTATGGCTACACCTTC. Translated, it gives CASSRAAYGYTF.

For this clone: This sample also contains other DNA sequences that code for the same CDR3. The rearrangement uses TRBV9 and TRBJ1-1; D not certain. Looked up from germline, CDR1 is SGDLS and CDR2 is YYNGEE. The CDR3 covers 13 residues. V was shortened by 2 bases and J by 2 bases, with 7 bases between the two germline ends. The CDR3 protein is CASSVRGNTEAFF. In DNA form, the CDR3 reads TGTGCCAGCAGCGTGAGAGGTAACACTGAAGCTTTCTTT. Drawing the rest from reference TRBV9 and TRBJ1-1, the complete variable domain is DSGVTQTPKHLITATGQRVTLRCSPRSGDLSVYWYQQSLDQGLQFLIQYYNGEERAKGNILERFSAQQFPDLHSELNLSSLELGDSALYFCASSVRGNTEAFFGQGTRLTVV.

This chain joins TRBV5-5 and TRBJ1-5; D gene unclear. The length of the CDR3 is 13 residues. Germline CDR1 reads SGHKS; CDR2 reads YYEKEE (reference sequence). Trimming left V 1 base short and J 8 bases short, with 10 bases between. The CDR3 is CASSLSGIKPQHF. CDR3 nucleotides: TGTGCCAGCAGCTTGTCGGGAATTAAGCCCCAGCATTTT.

This chain links TRBV9 with TRBJ2-1; 9 bases are a match to TRBD1. Germline CDR1 is SGDLS and CDR2 is YYNGEE. J gave up 7 bases and V 2 bases, and 4 bases lay outside the gene matches. There are 14 residues in the CDR3. The CDR3 protein is CASSVTGGKNEQFF. The CDR3 bases are TGTGCCAGCAGCGTGACAGGGGGTAAAAATGAGCAGTTCTTC.

The rearrangement uses TRBV9 and TRBJ1-4; D gene uncertain. Germline V lookup: CDR1 SGDLS, CDR2 YYNGEE. The V end lost 2 bases, the J end lost 7 bases, and 12 bases lay between the germline ends. The CDR3 is 14 amino acids. The CDR3 DNA follows: TGTGCCAGCAGCGTGGGCCCCACGCGTGAAAAACTGTTTTTT. Protein product: CASSVGPTREKLFF.

This sequence joins TRBV4-2 and TRBJ2-5; 8 bases map to TRBD2. Trimming cost V 3 bases and J 1 base; bases outside gene matches: 7. This CDR3 spans 16 amino acids. Germline V gives CDR1 LGHNA, CDR2 YNFKEQ. Here the CDR3 DNA reads TGTGCCAGCAGCCAGGGACTAGGAGGCGGCCAAGAGACCCAGTACTTC. Encoded protein: CASSQGLGGGQETQYF.

The chain has TRBV10-2 and TRBJ2-5; the D is unclear. Deletions cut 6 bases from V and 0 bases from J, with 2 bases between. CDR1 and CDR2 from the germline V gene are WSHSY and SAAADI. The CDR3 length is 11 residues. The chain's CDR3 is CASSNQETQYF. The CDR3 DNA reads as TGCGCCAGCAGCAACCAAGAGACCCAGTACTTC.

CDR3 bases: TGTGCCAGCTCACCGTTGAGGGATACAGATACGCAGTATTTT. Translating gives CASSPLRDTDTQYF. The chain uses TRBV18 and TRBJ2-3; maybe TRBD2 (5 bases). The germline V and J ends were trimmed by 3 bases and 3 bases, with 10 bases remaining between them. Germline V gene sequence: CDR1 KGHSH, CDR2 LQKENI. CDR3 length equals 14 residues.

The chain has TRBV6-6 and TRBJ1-2, with 7 bases matching TRBD1. Germline loops: CDR1 MNHNY, CDR2 SVGAGI (reference sequence). The V gene end was trimmed by 2 bases and the J gene end by 3 bases; junction bases not matched to a gene: 3. This CDR3 comprises 14 residues. The CDR3 coding sequence is TGTGCCAGCAGTTACCCAGGGACAGACTATGGCTACACCTTC. Protein product: CASSYPGTDYGYTF.

The rearrangement uses TRBV5-1 and TRBJ1-2; TRBD1 aligns across 7 bases. The J segment lost 3 bases and the V segment lost 3 bases, leaving 2 bases of the junction unmatched. CDR1 is SGHRS, CDR2 YFSETQ, per germline. The CDR3 extends over 13 amino acids. CDR3 sequence reads: CASSYTGDYGYTF. The CDR3 bases are TGCGCCAGCAGCTACACAGGGGACTATGGCTACACCTTC.

The genes are TRBV2 and TRBJ1-2, with unresolved D. The V end was cut by 6 bases, the J end by 7 bases, with 6 bases between. Per the germline V gene, CDR1 is SNHLY and CDR2 is FYNNEI. The CDR3 contains 10 residues. The CDR3: CASRAFGYTF. As DNA, the CDR3 is TGTGCCAGCAGAGCATTTGGCTACACCTTC.

V usage is TRBV6-5 and J usage is TRBJ1-1; D possibly corresponds to TRBD1 (6 bases). The CDR3 has 14 residues. With 5 bases removed from V and 5 bases from J, the gap between germline ends came to 15 bases. The germline CDR1 and CDR2 sequences are MNHEY and SVGAGI. As DNA, the CDR3 is TGTGCCAGCAGTCCACAGGGCGGGAGGACTGAAGCTTTCTTT. Its translation is CASSPQGGRTEAFF.

The CDR3 loop reads CASSHSRQGGPGSPLHF. The CDR3 DNA sequence: TGTGCCAGCAGCCATAGTCGACAGGGTGGCCCGGGTTCACCCCTCCACTTT. This sequence joins TRBV6-2 or TRBV6-3 and TRBJ1-6; 7 positions agree with TRBD1. CDR1 and CDR2 (germline): MNHEY, SVGEGT. The CDR3 runs 17 residues. The junction had 17 bases not matched to a gene; V was cut back by 6 bases and J by 9 bases.

The chain employs TRBV5-4 and TRBJ2-1; 8 bases line up with TRBD1. There are 16 residues in the CDR3. From germline, CDR1 is SGHNT and CDR2 YYREEE (reference sequence). Trimming cost V 0 bases and J 5 bases; bases outside gene matches: 7. The CDR3 spells CASSLAVGQGNNEQFF. CDR3 coding DNA: TGTGCCAGCAGCTTGGCCGTCGGACAGGGAAACAATGAGCAGTTCTTC.

This chain uses TRBV9 with TRBJ2-1; tentatively, D is TRBD1 (6 bases). Trimming took off 3 bases at V and 0 bases at J, with 10 bases between the two ends. There are 15 residues in the CDR3. CDR1 SGDLS and CDR2 YYNGEE come from the germline V gene. CDR3 residues: CASSGRQVSYNEQFF. CDR3 DNA sequence: TGTGCCAGCAGCGGGCGACAGGTCTCCTACAATGAGCAGTTCTTC.